This TCR beta chain was sequenced during a study of blood T cell repertoires in COVID-19. About the research overall: PBMCs, B-cell-depleted T cells, or T cells were the source of the cDNA or gDNA that made up the material.

Germline lookup yields CDR1 LGHDT and CDR2 YNNKEL (reference sequence). V was pared by 0 bases and J by 0 bases, with 11 bases between. The CDR3 is made up of 16 amino acids. In the authors' methods: Scientists estimated how many nucleated cells there were by amplifying reference gene primers. Clones were sequenced by immunoSEQ multiplex PCR, and TCRdb holds only the in-frame ones, with some missing. V, J and clone size reflect that table, while D and trimming were determined from the DNA. The sample contains about 140,000 clones, about 86% of which appear only once. The chain carries TRBV3-1 (or the pseudogene TRBV3-2) and TRBJ1-2; D uncertain. The sequenced sample consisted of peripheral blood. This clonotype was sampled from a human donor in a cohort sampled during active COVID-19. CDR3 sequence reads: CASSQDLAASNYGYTF. In DNA form, the CDR3 reads TGTGCCAGCAGCCAAGATCTGGCGGCTTCTAACTATGGCTACACCTTC.